The clone carrying this T cell receptor beta chain has just one count. Antigen specificity is unknown. TCRdb's copy holds only in-frame clones and misses some; the assay was immunoSEQ multiplex PCR. The sample carries roughly 110,000 clones, roughly 90% recorded once. V was clipped by 2 bases and J by 0 bases; unmatched bases: 13. The CDR3 is 18 amino acids. Germline loops: CDR1 SGHTA, CDR2 FQGTGA. This entry is derived from a study of T cell responses to AZD1222 COVID-19 vaccine. Study information: The study pooled second doses at about 4 or about 12 weeks.

Study-level points and caveats: Spike-specific TCR breadth and depth both grew after two AZD1222 doses. Only five to seven individuals given AZD1222 were seropositive at baseline. Nearly half of spike-specific TCRs reportedly target variant regions that are unmutated in the B.1.351 and B.1.1.7 variants.

The receptor's source is an adult in good health. Sample: peripheral blood, taken on day 0 of AZD1222 vaccination. The rearrangement uses TRBV7-3 and TRBJ2-7; 7 bases map to TRBD1. This CDR3 reads CASSLLPPTGVGSYEQYF. The CDR3 DNA is TGTGCCAGCAGCTTACTCCCGCCAACAGGGGTTGGCTCCTACGAGCAGTACTTC.